Shown below are 2 T cell receptor beta chains from a single sample sequenced in a study of T cells in Graves' hyperthyroidism and ophthalmopathy. The source material, RNA transcripts, was used to amplify TCR beta CDR3 regions. HTBI primers were the set used in a first-round RT-PCR of the TCR CDR3. In TCRdb, the multiplex PCR reads were re-called with MiXCR into one record per CDR3 protein. The table has under 350,000 distinct CDR3 sequences, 21% seen once. What was sequenced was blood. The source is a woman aged 45-65 years with Graves' hyperthyroidism.

This clonotype was counted many times. This rearrangement joins TRBV6-1 to TRBJ1-2, with D possibly being TRBD1 (6 bases). CDR1 and CDR2 (germline): MNHNS, SASEGT. V gave up 6 bases and J gave up 4 bases, with 9 bases separating them. This CDR3 has 12 residues. CDR3 loop: CASRRDTYGYTF. The DNA of the CDR3 is TGTGCCAGCAGACGGGACACCTATGGCTACACCTTC.

This clonotype occurred many times. The rearrangement uses TRBV7-8 and TRBJ2-1; D ambiguous. Per the germline V gene, CDR1 is SGHVS and CDR2 is FQNEAQ. The length of the CDR3 is 16 residues. V shed 5 bases and J shed 0 bases, with 14 bases lying between them. CDR3 sequence: CASSVDSLSSYNEQFF. As DNA, the CDR3 is TGTGCCAGCAGCGTAGACTCTCTGAGCTCCTACAATGAGCAGTTCTTC.